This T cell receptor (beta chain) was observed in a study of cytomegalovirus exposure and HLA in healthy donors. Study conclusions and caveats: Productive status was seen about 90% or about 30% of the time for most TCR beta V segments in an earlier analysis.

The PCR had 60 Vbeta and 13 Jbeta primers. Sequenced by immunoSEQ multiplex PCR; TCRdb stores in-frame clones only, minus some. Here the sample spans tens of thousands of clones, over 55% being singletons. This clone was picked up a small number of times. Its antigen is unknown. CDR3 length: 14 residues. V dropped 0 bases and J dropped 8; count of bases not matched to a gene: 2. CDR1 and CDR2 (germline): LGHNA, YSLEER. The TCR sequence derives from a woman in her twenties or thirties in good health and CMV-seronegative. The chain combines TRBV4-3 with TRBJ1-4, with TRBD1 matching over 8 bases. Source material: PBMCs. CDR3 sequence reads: CASSQDRGREKLFF. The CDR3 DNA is TGCGCCAGCAGCCAAGACAGGGGGCGGGAAAAACTGTTTTTT.